This T cell receptor beta chain appears in the sequencing data of a study of shared clonotypes between healthy human individuals (dated by TCRdb to 2020 to 2021). Context from the whole study: The cohort comprised a couple of women and a few men aged 18 to 49 years. Between about 0.9 and 9 billion PBMCs per donor were obtained by leukapheresis. Blood TCR repertoires of a handful of healthy adults were deeply sequenced to estimate repertoire size and the extent of clonotype sharing between individuals. To increase sequencing depth and limit assay-specific biases, TCR repertoire library preparation and sequencing were carried out by different laboratories using diverse techniques. For each donor, CD4 naive and CD4 memory were each run on three plates, CD8 naive on two plates, and CD8 memory on one plate.

Details on this clone: What this receptor recognizes is not known. The input lacks base qualities; no much larger clone sits a single base away.

Using the deep immunoSEQ assay, TCR CDR3 regions were amplified from genomic DNA by multiplex PCR. Genomic DNA extracted from each cell subset was distributed evenly over all wells of several immunoSEQ 96-well plates, and each plate served as one replicate. Each replicate PCR for sorted subsets received roughly 0.2 ug genomic DNA, equal to 28,000 or so T cell genomes. The purified libraries were quantified using a Qubit 3.0 fluorometer, sized with a Bioanalyzer 2100, and then quantified again using the KAPA Library Quantification kit. A separate single-read 150-cycle Illumina NextSeq 550 flow cell was used to sequence each immunoSEQ 96-well plate. As for the original processing: Because only junctional sequences without quality scores were contained in the immunoSEQ output, filtering matching that applied to full-length reads could not be performed. Sequences were annotated with PyIR, a Python wrapper for IgBLAST v1.9, using IMGT germline references to assign V/J genes and CDR3. Any read was removed if the V/J assignment was weak (E-value above 1e-6), the CDR3 was missing, or the read contained stop codons, out-of-frame junctions, or ambiguous translated residues. V3J clonotypes were defined by identical inferred V gene, J gene, and CDR3 amino acid sequence. The percentage overlap between two repertoires was calculated by dividing the number of shared unique clonotypes by the size of the smaller repertoire. Richness of each repertoire was evaluated using RTK rarefaction, the Chao1 estimator, and Recon v2.1 estimates of unobserved clonotypes. Generation probabilities were computed with OLGA for all TCRbeta clonotypes obtained by the gDNA method from a few donors. This immuneACCESS table, as held by TCRdb, lists in-frame sequences with V and J called but not all clones. Of the missing ones, under half trace to an unresolved V gene in checked studies; the others have no known cause. That table gives V, J and clone size, and the DNA gave D and trimming. Here the sample has 550,000 to 800,000 clones; 90% occur a single time. In total, the top ten clones hold 34% of the sample.

The study at large found these results: The genetic and exposure-history diversity represented was limited by the small number of donors. Based on pairwise subsampling, the degree of clonotype sharing among donors was expected to be affected by sequencing depth. Estimated clonotype richness was generally larger for naive than for memory subsets. Sharing across four donors was observed for 4.5% to 6.5% of naive CD4, 3% to 3.5% of naive CD8, over 2% of memory CD4, and around 0.4% of memory CD8 clonotypes. Even with the large sequencing depth, rarefaction of the sorted-subset datasets indicated that sequencing was incomplete. Sampling was limited to blood, and TCR repertoires in tissue likely differ from TCR repertoires in blood. Compared with non-shared clonotypes, the clonotypes found in all four sorted-subset donors had higher generation probabilities.

The donors were healthy, HIV-negative adults who had no recently reported acute infections or vaccinations. Every donor was a Caucasian adult residing in Nashville, Tennessee, USA. CD8 memory samples consisted of magnetically selected CD45RO+ cells combined with CCR7-negative CD45RA+ effector memory (TemRA) cells. Blood was collected by leukapheresis, and PBMCs were isolated by Ficoll-Histopaque density gradient centrifugation and then cryopreserved in liquid nitrogen vapor phase. Purity and quantity of every magnetically sorted T cell population were checked by analytical flow cytometry. Each sorted fraction had its genomic DNA isolated and then quantified by UV absorbance on a Nanodrop 2000c. The CDR3 runs 14 amino acids, cysteine and phenylalanine included. Kept here is only the CDR3 DNA, which spans 42 bases and is read in frame from base 1. The germline V gene gives CDR1 as ENHRY and CDR2 as SYGVKD. Relative to germline, V is 5 bases shorter and J is 2 bases shorter, with 10 bases between their ends.

The rearrangement combines TRBV10-3 with TRBJ1-3; the D gene assignment is ambiguous. The sequence came from a man younger than 35 in good health. Some clones in this sample may be carry-over from other donors' samples. The sample taken for sequencing was memory CD8+ T cells from PBMCs. Reading the label with the study, this specimen's cell subset or site is: CD45RO+ cells pooled with CCR7-negative TemRA cells. The CDR3 has the sequence CAISTGRPGNTIYF. The DNA sequence follows: TGTGCCATCAGTACTGGGAGGCCTGGAAACACCATATATTTT.